Each of the 31 T cell receptor beta chains below was sequenced from the same sample in a study of blood T cell repertoires in COVID-19. TCRdb's table, derived via immunoSEQ multiplex PCR, lists solely in-frame clones and lacks some. The sample consists of 300,000 to 350,000 clones, approximately 84% of them appearing once. Sequencing used PBMCs or T cells enriched from blood (not recorded which). Receptors originate from a woman aged 25 to 39 who had recovered from COVID-19.

The J gene is TRBJ1-1, the V gene TRBV28; the D is unclear. Trimming left V 2 bases short and J 10 bases short, with 14 bases between. The CDR3 totals 13 residues. Germline assignment: CDR1 MDHEN and CDR2 SYDVKM. CDR3 DNA sequence: TGTGCCAGCAGTTTACCGCATCTTGGGAGAGCTTTCTTT. It translates to CASSLPHLGRAFF.

J is TRBJ2-2 and V is TRBV5-4; D is ambiguous. Germline V gene lookup returns CDR1 SGHNT and CDR2 YYREEE (reference sequence). This CDR3 region has 12 residues. With 2 bases removed from V and 3 bases from J, the gap between germline ends came to 2 bases. The CDR3 DNA follows: TGTGCCAGCAGCTTCGACACCGGGGAGCTGTTTTTT. Translating it yields CASSFDTGELFF.

The chain recombines TRBV7-9 with TRBJ1-2; 7 nucleotides match TRBD1. CDR1 is SEHNR, CDR2 FQNEAQ, per germline (reference sequence). With 1 base clipped from V and 1 base from J, the junction kept 0 bases outside the gene matches. This CDR3 spans 14 amino acids. In DNA, the CDR3 is TGTGCCAGCAGCTTAGACAGGGGTAACTATGGCTACACCTTC. As protein: CASSLDRGNYGYTF.

J is TRBJ2-7 and V is TRBV7-2, with 7 nucleotides matching TRBD2. This CDR3 spans 17 amino acids. Trimming cost V 3 bases and J 1 base; bases outside gene matches: 12. Looked up from germline, CDR1 is SGHTA and CDR2 is FQGNSA. The CDR3 spells CASSLSVLADLSYEQYF. The CDR3 DNA reads as TGTGCCAGCAGCTTGTCGGTCCTAGCGGACCTATCCTACGAGCAGTACTTC. The variable domain in full, with the rest retrieved from reference TRBV7-2 and TRBJ2-7, is GAGVSQSPSNKVTEKGKDVELRCDPISGHTALYWYRQSLGQGLEFLIYFQGNSAPDKSGLPSDRFSAERTGGSVSTLTIQRTQQEDSAVYLCASSLSVLADLSYEQYFGPGTRLTVT.

The V and J genes are TRBV9 and TRBJ2-1; 8 bases line up with TRBD2. Germline V gene data show CDR1 as SGDLS and CDR2 as YYNGEE. The CDR3 runs to 16 residues. J was trimmed by 2 bases and V by 0 bases; bases with no gene match: 4. CDR3 nucleotides: TGTGCCAGCAGCGTAGGTCCAGCGGGGGCCTACAATGAGCAGTTCTTC. Protein sequence: CASSVGPAGAYNEQFF.

On this clone itself: At the DNA level, this CDR3 is encoded by other sequences in the same sample as well. This chain uses TRBV27 with TRBJ1-2; 8 bases map to TRBD1. Losses at the gene ends were 4 bases for V and 5 bases for J; bases not matched to a gene: 6. This CDR3 spans 14 amino acids. The V gene's germline CDR1 is MNHEY and CDR2 SMNVEV (reference sequence). CDR3 DNA: TGTGCCAGCAGTTCCGGACAGGGAGTGTATGGCTACACCTTC. Its translation is CASSSGQGVYGYTF.

As to this clone: Other DNA variants within this sample encode the same CDR3. The V call is TRBV15, the J call TRBJ2-7; D is perhaps TRBD1 (5 bases). The V and J ends lost 1 base and 4 bases respectively, with 8 bases between them. Germline V gene sequence: CDR1 LNHNV, CDR2 YYDKDF (reference sequence). CDR3 length: 13 residues. The CDR3 nucleotides are TGTGCCACCAGCAGAGTCGACAGTTACGAGCAGTACTTC. It specifies CATSRVDSYEQYF.

This clone was detected only once. This rearrangement joins TRBV19 to TRBJ1-5; TRBD1 matches 7 bases. J gave up 3 bases and V 8 bases, and 7 bases lay outside the gene matches. This CDR3 region has 14 residues. Germline V lookup: CDR1 LNHDA, CDR2 SQIVND (reference sequence). CDR3 sequence reads: CASDGGTVNQPQHF. In DNA, the CDR3 is TGTGCCAGTGATGGGGGGACAGTCAATCAGCCCCAGCATTTT. Based on the CDR3 plus reference TRBV19 and TRBJ1-5, the full variable domain is DGGITQSPKYLFRKEGQNVTLSCEQNLNHDAMYWYRQDPGQGLRLIYYSQIVNDFQKGDIAEGYSVSREKKESFPLTVTSAQKNPTAFYLCASDGGTVNQPQHFGDGTRLSIL.

For the CDR3, the DNA is TGTGCCAGCGAGCGGGCAGATACGCAGTATTTT. It encodes CASERADTQYF. The V and J genes are TRBV5-6 and TRBJ2-3; a possible D gene is TRBD2 (6 bases). Germline assignment: CDR1 SGHDT and CDR2 YYEEEE. Trimming took off 7 bases at V and 4 bases at J, with 7 bases between the two ends. This CDR3 spans 11 amino acids.

The CDR3 sequence: CASSYTGGINQPQHF. In DNA, the CDR3 is TGTGCCAGCAGTTACACAGGGGGCATCAATCAGCCCCAGCATTTT. The chain couples TRBV28 to TRBJ1-5; 9 bases are shared with TRBD1. Per germline, CDR1 MDHEN and CDR2 SYDVKM. V lost 4 bases to trimming and J lost 3 bases; unmatched junction nucleotides: 4. The CDR3 loop spans 15 amino acids.

The gene calls are TRBV3-1 (or the pseudogene TRBV3-2) and TRBJ1-1; 7 positions match TRBD1. The V segment lost 4 bases and the J segment 6 bases; nucleotides outside the gene matches: 11. Germline V gives CDR1 LGHDT, CDR2 YNNKEL (reference sequence). This CDR3 has 15 amino acids. The CDR3 region has the DNA TGTGCCAGCAGCCTCCACTCGACAGGGCTGGCTGAAGCTTTCTTT. As protein: CASSLHSTGLAEAFF.

J is TRBJ1-6 and V is TRBV7-9, with TRBD1 as a possible D gene (5 bases). The CDR3 is 14 amino acids. Per germline, CDR1 SEHNR and CDR2 FQNEAQ (reference sequence). V was pared by 3 bases and J by 5 bases, with 8 bases between. Here the CDR3 DNA reads TGTGCCAGCAGCTTCTCAGGGAATAATTCACCCCTCCACTTT. Residues: CASSFSGNNSPLHF.

The V gene is TRBV18, the J gene TRBJ2-3; 10 nucleotides match TRBD1. This CDR3 spans 16 amino acids. V lost 0 bases, J lost 3 bases, and 3 bases stayed unmatched. Looked up from germline, CDR1 is KGHSH and CDR2 is LQKENI. DNA for the CDR3: TGTGCCAGCTCACCACCACAGGACAGGGGGACAGATACGCAGTATTTT. Translating gives CASSPPQDRGTDTQYF.

The J gene is TRBJ2-7, the V gene TRBV2; D not resolved. Germline CDR1 is SNHLY and CDR2 is FYNNEI. The CDR3 length is 11 residues. The V and J ends lost 3 bases and 7 bases respectively, with 7 bases between them. The CDR3 is CASSERWEQYF. The CDR3 nucleotides are TGTGCCAGCAGTGAGCGATGGGAGCAGTACTTC.

This clone appeared once. This sequence joins TRBV29-1 and TRBJ1-1; maybe TRBD1 (5 bases). The CDR3 length is 12 residues. V was shortened by 4 bases and J by 5 bases, with 11 bases between the two germline ends. Germline values: CDR1 SQVTM, CDR2 ANQGSEA. The CDR3 protein is CSVVGGGTEAFF. As DNA, the CDR3 is TGCAGCGTTGTCGGGGGTGGGACTGAAGCTTTCTTT. The full variable domain, with the rest looked up from reference TRBV29-1 and TRBJ1-1, is SAVISQKPSRDICQRGTSLTIQCQVDSQVTMMFWYRQQPGQSLTLIATANQGSEATYESGFVIDKFPISRPNLTFSTLTVSNMSPEDSSIYLCSVVGGGTEAFFGQGTRLTVV.

The V and J genes are TRBV7-9 and TRBJ2-7; TRBD1 is a possible D gene (6 bases). Germline CDR1 reads SEHNR; CDR2 reads FQNEAQ (reference sequence). CDR3 size: 17 residues. With 1 base removed from V and 0 bases from J, the gap between germline ends came to 16 bases. In nucleotides, the CDR3 is TGTGCCAGCAGCTTAGGAGGGACATTTATTAGCTCCTACGAGCAGTACTTC. The encoded protein is CASSLGGTFISSYEQYF.

This rearrangement joins TRBV2 to TRBJ1-1; TRBD1 is a possible D gene (5 bases). Between the trimmed V and J ends, which lost 2 bases and 3 bases, there was a span of 10 bases. The V gene's germline CDR1 is SNHLY and CDR2 FYNNEI. The CDR3 spans 14 residues. CDR3 bases: TGTGCCAGCAGTGAACAGGGATCGGACACTGAAGCTTTCTTT. It encodes CASSEQGSDTEAFF. Together with reference TRBV2 and TRBJ1-1, the CDR3 gives the full variable domain: EPEVTQTPSHQVTQMGQEVILRCVPISNHLYFYWYRQILGQKVEFLVSFYNNEISEKSEIFDDQFSVERPDGSNFTLKIRSTKLEDSAMYFCASSEQGSDTEAFFGQGTRLTVV.

Concerning this clone: Other nucleotide sequences from this sample produce the same CDR3. The gene calls are TRBV10-2 and TRBJ1-1; possible D gene TRBD1, 5 bases. There are 12 residues in the CDR3. Germline V lookup: CDR1 WSHSY, CDR2 SAAADI. Trimming took 6 bases from V and 1 from J, leaving 6 bases between them. The CDR3 DNA reads as TGCGCCAGCAGAACAGGGAACACTGAAGCTTTCTTT. It translates to CASRTGNTEAFF.

V and J are TRBV5-8 and TRBJ1-5; 7 bases agree with TRBD1. The CDR3 loop spans 15 amino acids. The V gene's germline CDR1 is SGHTS and CDR2 YDEGEE. V lost 4 bases and J lost 0; bases outside the gene matches: 4. The CDR3 DNA reads as TGTGCCAGCAGCACGGGACAGATTAGCAATCAGCCCCAGCATTTT. Translation: CASSTGQISNQPQHF.

CDR3 in DNA: TGTGCCATCAGTGTGGGGCCGGATTTCGGGTGGGGCTACACCTTC. It yields the protein CAISVGPDFGWGYTF. The rearrangement uses TRBV10-3 and TRBJ1-2, with a weak D call TRBD1 (5 bases). With 4 bases removed from V and 8 bases from J, the gap between germline ends came to 20 bases. CDR3 length: 15 amino acids. Germline CDR1 is ENHRY and CDR2 is SYGVKD.

This chain connects TRBV19 to TRBJ1-5; D is unclear. Looked up from germline, CDR1 is LNHDA and CDR2 is SQIVND (reference sequence). The CDR3 has 12 residues. Trimming shortened V by 6 bases and J by 5 bases, and 8 bases separated the two germline ends. CDR3 loop: CASSLLDQPQHF. The CDR3 region has the DNA TGTGCCAGTAGCCTACTTGATCAGCCCCAGCATTTT.

The table lists this clone with a few counts. An end of the junction differs from the germline gene, which may be a read error. This chain joins TRBV2 and TRBJ2-5; 12 nucleotides line up with TRBD2. There are 16 residues in the CDR3. Germline V gene lookup returns CDR1 SNHLY and CDR2 FYNNEI. CDR3 in DNA: TGTGCCAGCGGTGAAGGACTAGCGGGATGGCAAGAGACCCAGTACTTC. Its translation is CASGEGLAGWQETQYF.

V gene TRBV5-5 combines with J gene TRBJ1-4; 9 bases match TRBD1. This CDR3 spans 16 amino acids. Germline V lookup: CDR1 SGHKS, CDR2 YYEKEE (reference sequence). V shed 2 bases, J shed 8 bases, and the junction held 10 bases outside the gene matches. In DNA form, the CDR3 reads TGTGCCAGCAGCTTCGGCCAGGGACAGGGATACGAAAAACTGTTTTTT. This translates into CASSFGQGQGYEKLFF.

V usage is TRBV7-2 and J usage is TRBJ2-7, with a tentative D call TRBD1 (6 bases). In germline, CDR1 is SGHTA, CDR2 FQGNSA. The CDR3 totals 15 residues. Deletions cut 4 bases from V and 3 bases from J, with 16 bases between. CDR3 coding DNA: TGTGCCAGCAGCTCCCTTCCCGGGACAAGCTACGAGCAGTACTTC. Translating gives CASSSLPGTSYEQYF.

The gene calls are TRBV27 and TRBJ1-5, with 8 bases lining up with TRBD1. Germline V gene sequence: CDR1 MNHEY, CDR2 SMNVEV (reference sequence). CDR3 length: 15 residues. Trimming cost V 6 bases and J 6 bases; bases outside gene matches: 10. CDR3 nucleotides: TGTGCCAGCAGGCAAGGACAGGGACATATTCAGCCCCAGCATTTT. This translates into CASRQGQGHIQPQHF.

The chain couples TRBV7-2 to TRBJ1-1; TRBD1 aligns across 9 bases. Germline V gene sequence: CDR1 SGHTA, CDR2 FQGNSA. After removal of 5 bases from V and 1 base from J, the junction contained 5 bases not matched to a gene. This CDR3 comprises 15 residues. Here the CDR3 DNA reads TGTGCCAGCAGCCCGCGGACAGGGGAGAACACTGAAGCTTTCTTT. Its protein is CASSPRTGENTEAFF.

The genes are TRBV28 and TRBJ2-2; possibly TRBD1 for D (5 bases). V lost 7 bases to trimming and J lost 1 base, with 7 bases between them. Germline V gives CDR1 MDHEN, CDR2 SYDVKM. The CDR3 has 13 residues. CDR3 nucleotides: TGTGCCAGCATCCAGGGGAACACCGGGGAGCTGTTTTTT. It is translated as CASIQGNTGELFF. Full variable domain (remainder filled in from reference TRBV28 and TRBJ2-2): DVKVTQSSRYLVKRTGEKVFLECVQDMDHENMFWYRQDPGLGLRLIYFSYDVKMKEKGDIPEGYSVSREKKERFSLILESASTNQTSMYLCASIQGNTGELFFGEGSRLTVL.

V and J are TRBV12-3 or TRBV12-4 and TRBJ1-2; 8 nucleotides align to TRBD1. This CDR3 has 13 amino acids. V shed 7 bases, J shed 4 bases, and the junction held 5 bases outside the gene matches. CDR3: CASTVGQVYGYTF. CDR3 bases: TGTGCCAGCACCGTGGGACAGGTCTATGGCTACACCTTC.

The chain combines TRBV10-3 with TRBJ2-3; TRBD2 matches 10 bases. The CDR3 loop spans 16 amino acids. J lost 4 bases, V lost 1 base, and 5 bases had no gene match. Germline loops: CDR1 ENHRY, CDR2 SYGVKD. The DNA for the CDR3 is TGTGCCATCAGTGAGTGGAGCGGGGGGGCCCCAGATACGCAGTATTTT. Residues: CAISEWSGGAPDTQYF.

The rearrangement uses TRBV30 and TRBJ1-2, with D maybe TRBD1 (6 bases). The V end was cut by 5 bases, the J end by 13 bases, with 26 bases between. CDR1 is GTSNPN and CDR2 is SVGIG in the germline V gene (reference sequence). This CDR3 has 14 amino acids. The CDR3: CAWGPPGGAGYCTF. The CDR3, as DNA: TGTGCCTGGGGACCCCCGGGGGGGGCCGGTTACTGCACCTTC.

This chain's CDR3 is CASSTRRGQPQHF. As DNA, the CDR3 is TGTGCCAGCAGTACGAGGAGGGGCCAGCCCCAGCATTTT. The chain is built from TRBV6-5 and TRBJ1-5; tentatively, D is TRBD1 (5 bases). The V end lost 5 bases, the J end lost 7 bases, and 12 bases lay between the germline ends. Germline lookup yields CDR1 MNHEY and CDR2 SVGAGI. CDR3 length: 13 amino acids.